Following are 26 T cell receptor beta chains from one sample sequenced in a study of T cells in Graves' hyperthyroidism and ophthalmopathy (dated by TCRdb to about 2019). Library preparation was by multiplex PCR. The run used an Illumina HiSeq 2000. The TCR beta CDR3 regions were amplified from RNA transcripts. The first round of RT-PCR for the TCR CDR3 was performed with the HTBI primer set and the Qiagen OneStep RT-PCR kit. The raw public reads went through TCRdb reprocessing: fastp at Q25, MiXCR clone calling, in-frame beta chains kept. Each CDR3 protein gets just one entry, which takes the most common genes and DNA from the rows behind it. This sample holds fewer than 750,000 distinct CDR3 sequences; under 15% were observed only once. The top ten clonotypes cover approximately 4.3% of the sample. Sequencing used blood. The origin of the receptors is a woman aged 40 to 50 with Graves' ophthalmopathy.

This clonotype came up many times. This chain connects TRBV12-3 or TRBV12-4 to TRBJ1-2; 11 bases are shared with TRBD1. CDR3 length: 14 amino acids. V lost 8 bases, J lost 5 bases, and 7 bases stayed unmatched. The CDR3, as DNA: TGTGCCAGCCAAAGGGACAGGGGGGGGTATGGCTACACCTTC. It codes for CASQRDRGGYGYTF.

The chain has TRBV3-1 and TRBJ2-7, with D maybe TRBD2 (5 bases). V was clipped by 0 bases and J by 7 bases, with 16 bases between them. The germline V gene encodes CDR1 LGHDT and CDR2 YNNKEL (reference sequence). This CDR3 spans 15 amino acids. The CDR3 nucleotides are TGTGCCAGCAGCCAAGAACCTAGCCGCTCTAGTGAGCAGTACTTC. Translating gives CASSQEPSRSSEQYF.

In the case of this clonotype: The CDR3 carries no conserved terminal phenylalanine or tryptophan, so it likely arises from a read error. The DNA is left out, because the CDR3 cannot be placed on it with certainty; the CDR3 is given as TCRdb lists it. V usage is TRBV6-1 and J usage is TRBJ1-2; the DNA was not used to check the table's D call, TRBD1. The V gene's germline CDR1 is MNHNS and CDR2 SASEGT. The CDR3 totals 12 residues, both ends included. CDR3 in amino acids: CASSDGQGANSL.

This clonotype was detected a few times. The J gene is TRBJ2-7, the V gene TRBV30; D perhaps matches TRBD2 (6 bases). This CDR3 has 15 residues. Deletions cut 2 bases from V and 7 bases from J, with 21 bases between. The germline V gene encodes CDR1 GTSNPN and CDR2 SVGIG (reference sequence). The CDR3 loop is CAWSPSGTGREEQYF. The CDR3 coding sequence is TGTGCCTGGAGTCCCTCGGGAACAGGCCGGGAGGAGCAGTACTTC. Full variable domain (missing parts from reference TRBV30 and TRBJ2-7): SQTIHQWPATLVQPVGSPLSLECTVEGTSNPNLYWYRQAAGRGLQLLFYSVGIGQISSEVPQNLSASRPQDRQFILSSKKLLLSDSGFYLCAWSPSGTGREEQYFGPGTRLTVT.

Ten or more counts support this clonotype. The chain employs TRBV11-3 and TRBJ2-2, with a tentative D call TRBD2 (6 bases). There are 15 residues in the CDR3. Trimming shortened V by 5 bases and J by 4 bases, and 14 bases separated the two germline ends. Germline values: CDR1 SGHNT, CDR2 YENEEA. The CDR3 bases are TGTGCCAGCAGCCCCTCGTGGGGAGGCACCGGGGAGCTGTTTTTT. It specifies CASSPSWGGTGELFF. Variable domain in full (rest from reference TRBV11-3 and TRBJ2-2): EAGVVQSPRYKIIEKKQPVAFWCNPISGHNTLYWYLQNLGQGPELLIRYENEEAVDDSQLPKDRFSAERLKGVDSTLKIQPAELGDSAVYLCASSPSWGGTGELFFGEGSRLTVL.

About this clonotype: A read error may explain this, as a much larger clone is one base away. DNA of the CDR3: TGTGCCTGGGGACTAGCGGGAGCCAAGACCCGGTACTTC. It codes for CAWGLAGAKTRYF. The chain recombines TRBV30 with TRBJ2-5, with 13 bases identical to TRBD2. This CDR3 is 13 amino acids long. CDR1 is GTSNPN, CDR2 SVGIG, per germline (reference sequence).

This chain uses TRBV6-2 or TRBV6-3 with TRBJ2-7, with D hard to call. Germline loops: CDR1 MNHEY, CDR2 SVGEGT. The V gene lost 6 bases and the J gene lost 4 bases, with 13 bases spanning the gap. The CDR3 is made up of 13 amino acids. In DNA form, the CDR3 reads TGTGCCAGCAGCTACAACTACAATTACGAGCAGTACTTC. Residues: CASSYNYNYEQYF.

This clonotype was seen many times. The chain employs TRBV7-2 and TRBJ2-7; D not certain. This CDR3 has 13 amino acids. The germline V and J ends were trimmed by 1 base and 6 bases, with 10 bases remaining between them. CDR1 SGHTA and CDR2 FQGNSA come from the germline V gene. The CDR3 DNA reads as TGTGCCAGCAGCTTAGAAGGGTTCGGCGAGCAGTACTTC. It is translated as CASSLEGFGEQYF.

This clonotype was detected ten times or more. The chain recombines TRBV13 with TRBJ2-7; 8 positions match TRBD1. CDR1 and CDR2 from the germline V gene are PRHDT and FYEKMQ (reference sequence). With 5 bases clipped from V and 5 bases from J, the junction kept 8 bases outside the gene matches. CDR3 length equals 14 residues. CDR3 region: CASSGTGRFNEQYF. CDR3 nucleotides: TGTGCCAGCAGCGGGACAGGAAGGTTCAACGAGCAGTACTTC.

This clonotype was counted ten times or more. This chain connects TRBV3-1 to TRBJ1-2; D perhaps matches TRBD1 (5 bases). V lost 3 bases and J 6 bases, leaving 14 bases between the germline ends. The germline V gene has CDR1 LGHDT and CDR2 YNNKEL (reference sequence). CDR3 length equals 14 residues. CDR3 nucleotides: TGTGCCAGCAGCCATGACGACAGAAGCAATGGCTACACCTTC. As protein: CASSHDDRSNGYTF.

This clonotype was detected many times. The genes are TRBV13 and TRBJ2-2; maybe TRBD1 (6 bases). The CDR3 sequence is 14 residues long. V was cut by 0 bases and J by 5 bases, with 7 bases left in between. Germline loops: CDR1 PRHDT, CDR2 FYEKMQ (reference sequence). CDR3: CASSLGRGTGELFF. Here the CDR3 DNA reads TGTGCCAGCAGCTTAGGCAGGGGAACCGGGGAGCTGTTTTTT.

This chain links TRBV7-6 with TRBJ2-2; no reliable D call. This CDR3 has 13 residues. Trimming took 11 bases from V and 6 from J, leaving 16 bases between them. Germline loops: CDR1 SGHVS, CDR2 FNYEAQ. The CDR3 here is CASRFSQAGELFF. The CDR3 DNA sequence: TGTGCCTCCCGCTTTTCCCAAGCCGGGGAGCTGTTTTTT.

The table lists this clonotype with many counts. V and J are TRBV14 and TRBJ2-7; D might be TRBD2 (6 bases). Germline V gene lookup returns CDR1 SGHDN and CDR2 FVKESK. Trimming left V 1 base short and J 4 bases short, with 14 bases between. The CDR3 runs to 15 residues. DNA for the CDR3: TGTGCCAGCAGCCAAGTCCCCGGGAGAGGATACGAGCAGTACTTC. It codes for CASSQVPGRGYEQYF.

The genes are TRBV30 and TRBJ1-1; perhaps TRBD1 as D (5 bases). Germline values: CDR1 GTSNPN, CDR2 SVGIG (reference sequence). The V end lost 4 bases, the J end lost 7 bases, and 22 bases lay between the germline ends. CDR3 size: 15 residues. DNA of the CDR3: TGTGCCTGGACCTTTCCGGACACGCGAACCCTTGAAGCTTTCTTT. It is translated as CAWTFPDTRTLEAFF.

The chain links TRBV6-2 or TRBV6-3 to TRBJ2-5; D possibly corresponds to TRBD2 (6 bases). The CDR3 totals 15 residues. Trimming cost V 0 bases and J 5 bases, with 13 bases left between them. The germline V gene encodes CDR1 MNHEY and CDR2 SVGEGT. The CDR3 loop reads CASSYSTVGGETQYF. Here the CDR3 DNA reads TGTGCCAGCAGTTACTCGACAGTAGGAGGGGAGACCCAGTACTTC.

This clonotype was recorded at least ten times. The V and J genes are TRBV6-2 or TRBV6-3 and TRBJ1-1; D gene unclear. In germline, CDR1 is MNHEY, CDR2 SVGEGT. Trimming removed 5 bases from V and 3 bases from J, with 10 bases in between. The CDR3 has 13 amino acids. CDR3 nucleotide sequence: TGTGCCAGCAGTGACGGACGAGACACTGAAGCTTTCTTT. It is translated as CASSDGRDTEAFF.

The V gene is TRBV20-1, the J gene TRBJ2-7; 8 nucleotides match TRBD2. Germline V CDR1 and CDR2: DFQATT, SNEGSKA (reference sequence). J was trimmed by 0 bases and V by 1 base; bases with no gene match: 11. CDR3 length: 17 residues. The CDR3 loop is CSARGRSLAGSSYEQYF. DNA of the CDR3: TGCAGTGCTAGAGGCCGCTCCTTAGCGGGGAGCTCCTACGAGCAGTACTTC.

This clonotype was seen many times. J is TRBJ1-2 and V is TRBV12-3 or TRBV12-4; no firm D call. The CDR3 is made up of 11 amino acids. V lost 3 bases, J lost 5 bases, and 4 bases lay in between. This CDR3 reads CASSFAYGYTF. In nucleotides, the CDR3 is TGTGCCAGCAGTTTTGCATATGGCTACACCTTC.

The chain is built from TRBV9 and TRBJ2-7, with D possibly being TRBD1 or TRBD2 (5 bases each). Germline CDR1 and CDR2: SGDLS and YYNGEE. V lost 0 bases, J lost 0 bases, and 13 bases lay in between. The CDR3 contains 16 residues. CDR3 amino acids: CASSVAPGTNSYEQYF. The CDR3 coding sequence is TGTGCCAGCAGCGTAGCTCCCGGGACCAACTCCTACGAGCAGTACTTC.

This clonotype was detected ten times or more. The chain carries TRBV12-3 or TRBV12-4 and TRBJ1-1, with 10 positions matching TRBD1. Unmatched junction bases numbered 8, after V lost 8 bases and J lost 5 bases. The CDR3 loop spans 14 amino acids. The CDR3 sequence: CASHRRTGGTEAFF. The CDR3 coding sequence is TGTGCCAGCCACCGACGGACAGGGGGAACTGAAGCTTTCTTT.

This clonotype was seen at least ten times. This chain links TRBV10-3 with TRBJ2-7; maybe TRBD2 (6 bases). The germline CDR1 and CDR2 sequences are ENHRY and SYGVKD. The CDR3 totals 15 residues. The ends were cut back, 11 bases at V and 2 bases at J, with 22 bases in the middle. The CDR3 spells CAHATWEASTYEQYF. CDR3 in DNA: TGTGCCCACGCAACGTGGGAGGCGTCGACCTACGAGCAGTACTTC.

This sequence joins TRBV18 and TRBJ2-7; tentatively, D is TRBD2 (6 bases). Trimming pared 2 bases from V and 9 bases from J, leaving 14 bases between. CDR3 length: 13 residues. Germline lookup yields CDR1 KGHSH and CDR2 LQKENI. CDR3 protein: CASSPTGDHVQYF. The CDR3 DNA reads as TGTGCCAGCTCACCAACGGGGGACCACGTGCAGTACTTC.

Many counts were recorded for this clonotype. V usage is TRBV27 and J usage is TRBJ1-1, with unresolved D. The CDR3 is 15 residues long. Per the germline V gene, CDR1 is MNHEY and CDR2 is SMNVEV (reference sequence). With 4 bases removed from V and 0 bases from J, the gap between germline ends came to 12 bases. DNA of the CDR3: TGTGCCAGCAGTTCGAAGTTCCAGGTGAACACTGAAGCTTTCTTT. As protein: CASSSKFQVNTEAFF.

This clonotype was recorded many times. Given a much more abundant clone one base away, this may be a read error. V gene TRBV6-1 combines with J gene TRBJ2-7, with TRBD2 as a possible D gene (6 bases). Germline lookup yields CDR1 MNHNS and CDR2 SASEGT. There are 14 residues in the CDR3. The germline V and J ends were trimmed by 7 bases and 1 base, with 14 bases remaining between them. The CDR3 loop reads CASTRSGTSYEQYF. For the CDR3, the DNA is TGTGCCAGCACCCGATCGGGGACTTCCTACGAGCAGTACTTC.

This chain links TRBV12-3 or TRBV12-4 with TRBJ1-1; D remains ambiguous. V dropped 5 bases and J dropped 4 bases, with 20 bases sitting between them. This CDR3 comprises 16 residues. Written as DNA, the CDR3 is TGTGCCAGCAGTAAATCCCCGACCCCCTGGGGCACTGAAGCTTTCTTT. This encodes CASSKSPTPWGTEAFF.

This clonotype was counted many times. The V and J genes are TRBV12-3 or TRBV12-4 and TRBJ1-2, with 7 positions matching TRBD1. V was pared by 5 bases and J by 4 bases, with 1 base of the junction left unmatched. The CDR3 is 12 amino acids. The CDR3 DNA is TGTGCCAGCAGTGACAGGGTCTATGGCTACACCTTC. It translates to CASSDRVYGYTF.